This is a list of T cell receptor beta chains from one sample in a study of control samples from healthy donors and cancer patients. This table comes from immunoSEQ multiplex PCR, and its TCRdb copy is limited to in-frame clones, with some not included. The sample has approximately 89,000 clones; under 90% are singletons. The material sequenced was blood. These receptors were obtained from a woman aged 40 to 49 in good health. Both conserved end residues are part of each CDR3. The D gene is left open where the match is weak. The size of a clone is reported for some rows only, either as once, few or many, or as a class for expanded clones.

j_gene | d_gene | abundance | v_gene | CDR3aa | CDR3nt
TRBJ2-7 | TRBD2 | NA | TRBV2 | CASRTSGLSYEQYF | TGTGCCAGCAGAACTAGCGGACTCTCTTACGAGCAGTACTTC
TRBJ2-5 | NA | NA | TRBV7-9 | CASSRETQYF | TGTGCCAGCTCTCGGGAGACCCAGTACTTC
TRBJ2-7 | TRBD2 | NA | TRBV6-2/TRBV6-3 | CASSRPTSRLYEQYF | TGTGCCAGCAGCCGACCGACTAGCAGACTATACGAGCAGTACTTC
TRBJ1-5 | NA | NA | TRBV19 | CASSMGQVSNQPQHF | TGTGCCAGTAGTATGGGGCAGGTTAGCAATCAGCCCCAGCATTTT
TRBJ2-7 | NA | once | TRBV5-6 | CASSFRQVLSYEQYF | TGTGCCAGCAGCTTTAGACAGGTTCTTTCCTACGAGCAGTACTTC
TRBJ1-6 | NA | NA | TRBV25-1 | CASSEQGINSPLHF | TGTGCCAGCAGTGAACAGGGGATTAATTCACCCCTCCACTTT
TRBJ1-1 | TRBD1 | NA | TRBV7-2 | CASSLRRTGNTEAFF | TGTGCCAGCAGCTTGAGAAGGACAGGGAACACTGAAGCTTTCTTT
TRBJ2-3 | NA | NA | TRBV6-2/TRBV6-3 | CASSYLAETDTQYF | TGTGCCAGCAGTTACCTCGCAGAGACAGATACGCAGTATTTT
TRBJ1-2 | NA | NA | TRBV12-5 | CASGSRGFRGYGYTF | TGTGCTAGTGGTTCCCGGGGCTTCCGCGGCTATGGCTACACCTTC
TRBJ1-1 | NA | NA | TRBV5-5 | CASSLAVNTEAFF | TGTGCCAGCAGCTTGGCAGTGAACACTGAAGCTTTCTTT
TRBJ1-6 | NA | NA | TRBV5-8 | CASSLGGGVGSPLHF | TGTGCCAGCAGCTTGGGCGGTGGGGTGGGGTCACCCCTCCACTTT
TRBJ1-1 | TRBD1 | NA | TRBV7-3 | CASSLGGQGTSEAFF | TGTGCCAGCAGCTTAGGGGGACAGGGGACGTCTGAAGCTTTCTTT
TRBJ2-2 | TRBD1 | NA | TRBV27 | CASSPRGLDTGELFF | TGTGCCAGCAGCCCCAGGGGGTTAGACACCGGGGAGCTGTTTTTT
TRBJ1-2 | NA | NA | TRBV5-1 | CASSPGVFSNSGGYTF | TGCGCCAGCAGCCCGGGGGTTTTTTCCAATTCAGGGGGCTACACCTTC
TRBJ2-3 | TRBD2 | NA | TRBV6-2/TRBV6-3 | CASSRRLAGGTDTQYF | TGTGCCAGCAGTCGCCGACTAGCGGGGGGCACAGATACGCAGTATTTT
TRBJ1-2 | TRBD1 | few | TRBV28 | CASSRTGVDGYTF | TGTGCCAGCTCCAGGACAGGGGTGGATGGCTACACCTTC
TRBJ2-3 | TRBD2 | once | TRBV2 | CASKGGGAVDTQYF | TGTGCCAGCAAAGGCGGGGGGGCCGTAGATACGCAGTATTTT
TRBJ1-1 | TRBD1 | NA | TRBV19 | CASSIAGQGRAFF | TGTGCCAGTAGTATAGCGGGACAGGGAAGGGCTTTCTTT
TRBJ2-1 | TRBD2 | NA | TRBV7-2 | CAIGGSPPYNEQFF | TGTGCCATCGGGGGGTCCCCCCCATACAATGAGCAGTTCTTC
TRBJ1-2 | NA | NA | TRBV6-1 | CASSERFPVDYGYTF | TGTGCCAGCAGTGAAAGATTCCCGGTGGACTATGGCTACACCTTC
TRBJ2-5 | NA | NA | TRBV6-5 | CASGDGTQETQYF | TGTGCCAGCGGGGACGGTACCCAAGAGACCCAGTACTTC
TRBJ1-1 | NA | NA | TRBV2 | CASNPFPNSGMTEAFF | TGTGCCAGCAATCCCTTCCCTAATTCAGGGATGACTGAAGCTTTCTTT
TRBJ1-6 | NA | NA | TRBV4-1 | CASSQGPGRTDSPLHF | TGCGCCAGCAGCCAAGGACCGGGACGGACCGATTCACCCCTCCACTTT
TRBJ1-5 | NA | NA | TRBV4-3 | CASSPGTNFGAQHF | TGCGCCAGCAGCCCCGGGACCAATTTCGGTGCCCAGCATTTT
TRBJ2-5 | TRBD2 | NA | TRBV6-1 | CASSELAGGPQETQYF | TGTGCCAGCAGTGAACTAGCGGGGGGACCACAAGAGACCCAGTACTTC
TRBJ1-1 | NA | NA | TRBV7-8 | CASSLDTEAFF | TGTGCCAGCAGCTTGGACACTGAAGCTTTCTTT
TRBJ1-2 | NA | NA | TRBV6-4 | CASSSAPGVYGYTF | TGTGCCAGCAGTTCGGCCCCGGGGGTCTATGGCTACACCTTC
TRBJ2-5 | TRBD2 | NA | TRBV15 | CATSYSSSGVKETQYF | TGTGCCACCAGCTACTCGAGTAGCGGGGTTAAAGAGACCCAGTACTTC
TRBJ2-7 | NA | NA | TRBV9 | CASSVGYEQYF | TGTGCCAGCAGCGTGGGCTACGAGCAGTACTTC
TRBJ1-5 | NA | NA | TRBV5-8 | CASSLGMGANQPQHF | TGTGCCAGCAGCTTGGGGATGGGAGCAAATCAGCCCCAGCATTTT
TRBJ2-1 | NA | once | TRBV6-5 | CASSRQGGDEQFF | TGTGCCAGCAGTAGGCAGGGGGGGGATGAGCAGTTCTTC
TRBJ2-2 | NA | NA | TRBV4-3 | CASSQGGGLSSRELFF | TGCGCCAGCAGCCAGGGAGGTGGATTATCTTCCCGGGAGCTGTTTTTT
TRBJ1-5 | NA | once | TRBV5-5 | CASSLSASNQPQHF | TGTGCCAGCAGCTTATCGGCAAGCAATCAGCCCCAGCATTTT
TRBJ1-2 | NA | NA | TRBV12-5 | CASGFPQGFYGYTF | TGTGCTAGTGGTTTTCCTCAGGGATTCTATGGCTACACCTTC
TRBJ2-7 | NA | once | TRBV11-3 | CASSLTQGTRRCF | TGTGCCAGCAGCCTAACGCAGGGGACCCGCCGATGCTTC
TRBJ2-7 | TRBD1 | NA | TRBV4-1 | CASSQMQGASYEQYF | TGCGCCAGCAGCCAAATGCAGGGGGCATCCTACGAGCAGTACTTC
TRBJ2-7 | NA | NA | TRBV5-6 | CASSFGVSYEQYF | TGTGCCAGCAGCTTTGGAGTTTCCTACGAGCAGTACTTC
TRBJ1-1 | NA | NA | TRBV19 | CASSEGPSGTEAFF | TGTGCCAGTAGTGAGGGACCGTCGGGGACTGAAGCTTTCTTT
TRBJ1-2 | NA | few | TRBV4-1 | CASTQLLGGRIYGYTF | TGCGCCAGCACCCAACTATTGGGGGGACGAATCTATGGCTACACCTTC
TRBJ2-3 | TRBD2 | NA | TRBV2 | CASGGGITDTQYF | TGTGCCAGCGGCGGGGGGATCACAGATACGCAGTATTTT
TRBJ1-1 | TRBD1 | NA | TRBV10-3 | CAITEQGRTEAFF | TGTGCCATCACTGAACAGGGGAGGACTGAAGCTTTCTTT
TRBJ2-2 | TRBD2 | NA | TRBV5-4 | CASSSRTSGRDTGELFF | TGTGCCAGCAGCTCCCGGACTAGCGGGCGAGACACCGGGGAGCTGTTTTTT
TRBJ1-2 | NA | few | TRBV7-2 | CASSTTRPGGVYGYTF | TGTGCCAGCAGCACAACACGCCCGGGGGGGGTCTATGGCTACACCTTC
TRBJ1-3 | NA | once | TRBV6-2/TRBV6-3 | CASSFGVYSGNTIYF | TGTGCCAGCAGTTTCGGGGTATACTCTGGAAACACCATATATTTT
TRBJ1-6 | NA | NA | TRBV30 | CAWSEDSGNSPLHF | TGTGCCTGGAGTGAGGACAGCGGGAATTCACCCCTCCACTTT
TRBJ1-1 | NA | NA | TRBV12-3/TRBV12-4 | CASSLGQGPEAFF | TGTGCCAGCAGTTTAGGGCAGGGTCCTGAAGCTTTCTTT
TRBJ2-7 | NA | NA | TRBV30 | CAWGPETYEQYF | TGTGCCTGGGGCCCAGAGACCTACGAGCAGTACTTC
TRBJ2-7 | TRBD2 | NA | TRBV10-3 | CAIKGTSGNYEQYF | TGTGCCATCAAGGGGACTAGCGGGAACTACGAGCAGTACTTC
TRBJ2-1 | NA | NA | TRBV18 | CASSPLADNEQFF | TGTGCCAGCTCACCACTGGCAGACAATGAGCAGTTCTTC
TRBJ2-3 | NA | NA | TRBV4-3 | CASSQEGPTIISTDTQYF | TGCGCCAGCAGCCAAGAGGGTCCGACTATTATTAGCACAGATACGCAGTATTTT
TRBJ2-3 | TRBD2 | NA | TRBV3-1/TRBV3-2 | CASSRGASGGISTDTQYF | TGTGCCAGCAGCCGTGGGGCTAGCGGGGGGATTAGCACAGATACGCAGTATTTT
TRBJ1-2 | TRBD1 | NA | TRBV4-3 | CASSPGQGAAGYTF | TGCGCCAGCAGCCCAGGACAGGGAGCAGCTGGCTACACCTTC
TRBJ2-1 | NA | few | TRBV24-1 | CATSDSRSGVSYNEQFF | TGTGCCACCAGTGATTCCCGGTCGGGGGTCTCCTACAATGAGCAGTTCTTC
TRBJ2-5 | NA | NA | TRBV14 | CASSQGWQAWEVTQYF | TGTGCCAGCAGCCAAGGTTGGCAGGCGTGGGAGGTGACCCAGTACTTC
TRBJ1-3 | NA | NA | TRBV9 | CASSALGGRVDTIYF | TGTGCCAGCAGCGCCCTTGGAGGCAGGGTTGACACCATATATTTT